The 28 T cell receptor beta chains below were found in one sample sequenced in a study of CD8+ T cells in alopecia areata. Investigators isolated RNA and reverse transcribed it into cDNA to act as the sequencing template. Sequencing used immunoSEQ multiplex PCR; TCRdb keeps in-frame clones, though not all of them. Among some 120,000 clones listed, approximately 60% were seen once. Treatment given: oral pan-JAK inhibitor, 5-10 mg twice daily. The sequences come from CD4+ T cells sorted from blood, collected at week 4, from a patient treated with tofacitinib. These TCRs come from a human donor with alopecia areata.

CDR3 loop: CASSQPMNTEAFF. CDR3 nucleotides: TGCGCCAGCAGCCAACCAATGAACACTGAAGCTTTCTTT. The chain has TRBV4-1 and TRBJ1-1; D gene ambiguous. Trimming cost V 2 bases and J 0 bases, with 4 bases left between them. The CDR3 sequence is 13 residues long. CDR1 and CDR2 from the germline V gene are MGHRA and YSYEKL.

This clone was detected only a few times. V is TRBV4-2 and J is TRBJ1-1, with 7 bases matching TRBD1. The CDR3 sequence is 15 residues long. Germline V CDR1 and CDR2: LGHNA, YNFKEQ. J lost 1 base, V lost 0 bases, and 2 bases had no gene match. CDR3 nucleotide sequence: TGTGCCAGCAGCCAAGAGCAGGGGGGGAACACTGAAGCTTTCTTT. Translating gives CASSQEQGGNTEAFF.

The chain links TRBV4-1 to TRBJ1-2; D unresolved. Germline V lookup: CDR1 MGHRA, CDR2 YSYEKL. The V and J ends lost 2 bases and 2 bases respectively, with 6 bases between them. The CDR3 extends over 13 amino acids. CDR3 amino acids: CASSQTGNYGYTF. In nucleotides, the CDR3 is TGCGCCAGCAGCCAAACCGGGAACTATGGCTACACCTTC.

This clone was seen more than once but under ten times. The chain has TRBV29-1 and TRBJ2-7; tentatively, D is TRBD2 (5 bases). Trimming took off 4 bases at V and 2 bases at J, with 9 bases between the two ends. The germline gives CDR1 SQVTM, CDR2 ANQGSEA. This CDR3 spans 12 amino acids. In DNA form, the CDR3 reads TGCAGCGTTGTAGACGGGACCTACGAGCAGTACTTC. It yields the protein CSVVDGTYEQYF.

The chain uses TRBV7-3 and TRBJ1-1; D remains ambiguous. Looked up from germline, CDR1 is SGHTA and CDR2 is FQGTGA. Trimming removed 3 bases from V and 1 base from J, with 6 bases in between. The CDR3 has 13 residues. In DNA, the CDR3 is TGTGCCAGCAGCTTGCAACCGAACACTGAAGCTTTCTTT. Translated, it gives CASSLQPNTEAFF.

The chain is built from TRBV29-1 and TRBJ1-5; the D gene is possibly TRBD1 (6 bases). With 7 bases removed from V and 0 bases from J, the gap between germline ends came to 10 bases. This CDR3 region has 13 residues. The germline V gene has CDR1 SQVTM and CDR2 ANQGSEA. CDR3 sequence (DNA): TGCAGCGCTACGGACAGTAGCAATCAGCCCCAGCATTTT. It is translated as CSATDSSNQPQHF.

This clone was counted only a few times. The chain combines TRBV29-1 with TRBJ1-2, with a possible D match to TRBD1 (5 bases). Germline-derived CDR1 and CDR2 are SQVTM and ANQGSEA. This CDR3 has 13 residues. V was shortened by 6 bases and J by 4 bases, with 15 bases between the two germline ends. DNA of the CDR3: TGCAGCGTCTCACCCGGGACGTTCTATGGCTACACCTTC. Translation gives CSVSPGTFYGYTF.

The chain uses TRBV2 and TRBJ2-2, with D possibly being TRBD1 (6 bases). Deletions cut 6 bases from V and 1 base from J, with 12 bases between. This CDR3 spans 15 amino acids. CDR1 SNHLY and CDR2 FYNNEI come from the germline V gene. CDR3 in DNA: TGTGCCAGCAGCCCCCGGGACAAGAACACCGGGGAGCTGTTTTTT. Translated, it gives CASSPRDKNTGELFF.

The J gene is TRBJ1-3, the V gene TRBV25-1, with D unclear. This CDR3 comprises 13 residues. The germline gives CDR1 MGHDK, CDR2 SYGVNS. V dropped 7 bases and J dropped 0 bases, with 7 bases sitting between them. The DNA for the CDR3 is TGTGCCAGCAAACAGTCCTCTGGAAACACCATATATTTT. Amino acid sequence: CASKQSSGNTIYF.

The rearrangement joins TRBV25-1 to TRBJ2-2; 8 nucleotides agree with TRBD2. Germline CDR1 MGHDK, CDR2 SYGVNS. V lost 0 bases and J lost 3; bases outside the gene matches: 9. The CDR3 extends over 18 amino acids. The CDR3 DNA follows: TGTGCCAGCAGTGAATATTCCGGGAGGGCCCTTGACACCGGGGAGCTGTTTTTT. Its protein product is CASSEYSGRALDTGELFF.

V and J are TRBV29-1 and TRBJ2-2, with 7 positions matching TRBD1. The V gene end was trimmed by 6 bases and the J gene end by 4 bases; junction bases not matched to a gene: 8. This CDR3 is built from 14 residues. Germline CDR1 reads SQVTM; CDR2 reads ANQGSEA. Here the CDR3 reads CSVSGRGSTGELFF. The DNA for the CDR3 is TGCAGCGTGTCCGGCAGGGGGAGCACCGGGGAGCTGTTTTTT.

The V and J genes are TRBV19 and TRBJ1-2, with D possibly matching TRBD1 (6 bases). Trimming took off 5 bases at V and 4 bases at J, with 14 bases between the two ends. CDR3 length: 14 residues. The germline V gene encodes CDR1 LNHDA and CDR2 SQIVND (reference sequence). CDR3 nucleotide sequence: TGTGCCAGTAGTGGGGACAAACACAGCTATGGCTACACCTTC. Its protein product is CASSGDKHSYGYTF.

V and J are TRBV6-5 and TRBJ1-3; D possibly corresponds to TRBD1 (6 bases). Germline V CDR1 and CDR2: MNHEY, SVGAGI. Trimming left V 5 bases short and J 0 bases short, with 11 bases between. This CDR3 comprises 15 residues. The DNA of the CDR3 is TGTGCCAGCAGTCCGACAGGCCTCTCTGGAAACACCATATATTTT. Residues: CASSPTGLSGNTIYF.

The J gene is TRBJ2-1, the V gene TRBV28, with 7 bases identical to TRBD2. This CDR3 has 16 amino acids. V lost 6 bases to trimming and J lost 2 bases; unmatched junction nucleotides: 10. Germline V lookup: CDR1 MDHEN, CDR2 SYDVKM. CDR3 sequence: CASSSPAGTPYNEQFF. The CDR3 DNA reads TGTGCCAGCAGCTCCCCAGCGGGAACCCCCTACAATGAGCAGTTCTTC.

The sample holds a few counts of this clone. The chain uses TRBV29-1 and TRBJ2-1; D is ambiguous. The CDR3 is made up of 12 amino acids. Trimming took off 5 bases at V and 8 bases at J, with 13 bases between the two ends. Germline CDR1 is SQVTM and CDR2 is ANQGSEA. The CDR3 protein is CSVLTAGHEQFF. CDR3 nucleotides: TGCAGCGTTCTCACCGCAGGACATGAGCAGTTCTTC.

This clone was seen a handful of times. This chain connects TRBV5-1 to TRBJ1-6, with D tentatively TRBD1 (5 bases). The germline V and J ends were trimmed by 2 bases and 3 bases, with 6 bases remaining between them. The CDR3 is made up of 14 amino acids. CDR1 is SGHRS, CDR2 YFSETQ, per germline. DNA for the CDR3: TGCGCCAGCAGCTTAGACAGCTATAATTCACCCCTCCACTTT. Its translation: CASSLDSYNSPLHF.

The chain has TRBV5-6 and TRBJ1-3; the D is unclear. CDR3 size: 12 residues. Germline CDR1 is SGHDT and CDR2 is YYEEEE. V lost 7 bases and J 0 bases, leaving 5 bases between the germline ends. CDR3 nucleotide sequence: TGTGCCAGCGAAAGCTCTGGAAACACCATATATTTT. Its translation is CASESSGNTIYF.

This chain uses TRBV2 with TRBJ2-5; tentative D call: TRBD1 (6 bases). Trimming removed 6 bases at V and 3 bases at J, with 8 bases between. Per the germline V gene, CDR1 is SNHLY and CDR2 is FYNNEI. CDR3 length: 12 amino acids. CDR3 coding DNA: TGTGCCAGCAGCAGGGGAGAAGAGACCCAGTACTTC. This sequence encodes CASSRGEETQYF.

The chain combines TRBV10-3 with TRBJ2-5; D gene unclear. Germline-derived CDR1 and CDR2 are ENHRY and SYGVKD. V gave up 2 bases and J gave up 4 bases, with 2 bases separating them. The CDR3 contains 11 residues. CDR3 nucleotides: TGTGCCATCAGTGAGGGAGAGACCCAGTACTTC. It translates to CAISEGETQYF.

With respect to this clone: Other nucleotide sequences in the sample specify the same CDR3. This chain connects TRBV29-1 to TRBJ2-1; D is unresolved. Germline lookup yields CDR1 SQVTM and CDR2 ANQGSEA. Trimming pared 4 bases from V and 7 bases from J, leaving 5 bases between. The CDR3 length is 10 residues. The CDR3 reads CSVAENEQFF. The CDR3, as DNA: TGCAGCGTTGCGGAAAATGAGCAGTTCTTC.

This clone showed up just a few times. The CDR3 DNA reads as TGCGCCAGCAATACAAGCTACACCTTC. This sequence encodes CASNTSYTF. The gene calls are TRBV23-1 and TRBJ1-2, with no clear D. TRBV23-1 is marked as an open reading frame, function uncertain. Trimming pared 7 bases from V and 9 bases from J, leaving 6 bases between. The CDR3 consists of 9 residues.

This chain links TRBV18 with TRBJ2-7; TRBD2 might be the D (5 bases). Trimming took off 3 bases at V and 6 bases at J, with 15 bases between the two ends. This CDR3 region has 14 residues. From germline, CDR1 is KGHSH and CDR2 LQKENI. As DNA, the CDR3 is TGTGCCAGCTCACCGGGAGAGGGCATAGGCGAGCAGTACTTC. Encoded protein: CASSPGEGIGEQYF.

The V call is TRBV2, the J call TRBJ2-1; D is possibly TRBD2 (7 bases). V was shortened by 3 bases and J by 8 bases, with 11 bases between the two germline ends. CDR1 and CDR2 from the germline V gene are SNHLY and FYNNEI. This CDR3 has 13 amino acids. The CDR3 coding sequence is TGTGCCAGCAGTGACCGAGGGGGGGATGAGCAGTTCTTC. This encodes CASSDRGGDEQFF.

The CDR3 nucleotides read TGTGCCAGCTCCGTAGCGGGAGAGAGCTACGAGCAGTACTTC. This codes for CASSVAGESYEQYF. The genes are TRBV6-6 and TRBJ2-7; TRBD2 agrees at 9 bases. The trim removed 8 bases at V and 3 bases at J, leaving 8 bases unmatched. This CDR3 comprises 14 residues. Germline assignment: CDR1 MNHNY and CDR2 SVGAGI (reference sequence).

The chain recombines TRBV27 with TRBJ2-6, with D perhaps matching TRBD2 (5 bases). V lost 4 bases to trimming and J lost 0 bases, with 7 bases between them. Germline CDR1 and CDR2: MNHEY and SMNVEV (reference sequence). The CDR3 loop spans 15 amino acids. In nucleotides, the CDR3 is TGTGCCAGCAGTTCCGGAGGCTCTGGGGCCAACGTCCTGACTTTC. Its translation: CASSSGGSGANVLTF.

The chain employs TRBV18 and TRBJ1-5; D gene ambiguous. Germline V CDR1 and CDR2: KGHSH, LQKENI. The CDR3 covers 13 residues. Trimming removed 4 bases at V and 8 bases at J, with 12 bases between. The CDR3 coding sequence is TGTGCCAGCTCACAATCGGGGAGGGAGCCCCAGCATTTT. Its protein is CASSQSGREPQHF.

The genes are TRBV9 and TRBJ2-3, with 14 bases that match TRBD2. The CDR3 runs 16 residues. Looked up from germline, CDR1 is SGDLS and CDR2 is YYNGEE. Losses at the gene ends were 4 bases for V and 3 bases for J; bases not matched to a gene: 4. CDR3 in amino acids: CASSPTSGRETDTQYF. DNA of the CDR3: TGTGCCAGCAGCCCGACTAGCGGGAGGGAAACAGATACGCAGTATTTT.

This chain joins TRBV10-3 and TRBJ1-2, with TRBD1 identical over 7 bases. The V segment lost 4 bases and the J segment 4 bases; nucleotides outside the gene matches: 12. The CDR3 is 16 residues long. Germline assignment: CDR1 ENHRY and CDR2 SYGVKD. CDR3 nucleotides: TGTGCCATCAGTGTCACCACCGGGACAGTGCCCTATGGCTACACCTTC. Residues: CAISVTTGTVPYGYTF.